The 22 T cell receptor beta chains reported below all come from one sample, sequenced in a study of CD8 T cells in Susac syndrome. An amount of RNA that ranged from roughly 0.5 to 1 ug was reverse transcribed with random hexamers. TCRdb recomputed calls from the immunoSEQ multiplex PCR reads with MiXCR, one row per CDR3 protein. The sample has around 150,000 distinct CDR3 sequences; around 94% are singletons. The source material was CD4+ T cells from PBMCs. All receptors come from a human donor with multiple sclerosis.

This chain links TRBV10-3 with TRBJ2-7; D is possibly TRBD2 (6 bases). Germline values: CDR1 ENHRY, CDR2 SYGVKD. V gave up 10 bases and J gave up 2 bases, with 15 bases separating them. The CDR3 covers 13 residues. CDR3 nucleotides: TGTGCCACCGCCCGCGGGACCCCCTACGAGCAGTACTTC. It translates to CATARGTPYEQYF.

The gene calls are TRBV19 and TRBJ1-5; D unclear. CDR1 and CDR2 (germline): LNHDA, SQIVND (reference sequence). The germline V and J ends were trimmed by 10 bases and 5 bases, with 12 bases remaining between them. The CDR3 sequence is 12 residues long. CDR3 sequence (DNA): TGTGCCACCACAATATCTGATCAGCCCCAGCATTTT. It specifies CATTISDQPQHF.

The genes are TRBV29-1 and TRBJ1-1; no reliable D call. V gave up 6 bases and J gave up 6 bases, with 11 bases separating them. CDR1 and CDR2 from the germline V gene are SQVTM and ANQGSEA. The CDR3 is made up of 11 amino acids. The CDR3 protein is CSVAPAAEAFF. The CDR3 coding sequence is TGCAGCGTCGCTCCGGCGGCTGAAGCTTTCTTT.

The CDR3 DNA reads TGTGCCAGCAGCGTAACCGATGAGCAGTTCTTC. This encodes CASSVTDEQFF. The rearrangement uses TRBV2 and TRBJ2-1; D is unresolved. The germline gives CDR1 SNHLY, CDR2 FYNNEI. The V end lost 6 bases, the J end lost 8 bases, and 8 bases lay between the germline ends. There are 11 residues in the CDR3.

The chain recombines TRBV5-1 with TRBJ1-5; 8 bases fit TRBD1. Germline CDR1 is SGHRS and CDR2 is YFSETQ. J lost 2 bases, V lost 4 bases, and 5 bases had no gene match. The CDR3 has 15 residues. The CDR3 spells CASSRGTGGNQPQHF. DNA for the CDR3: TGCGCCAGCAGCAGAGGGACAGGCGGCAATCAGCCCCAGCATTTT.

This sequence joins TRBV5-1 and TRBJ2-2; D gene unclear. CDR3 size: 12 residues. The germline CDR1 and CDR2 sequences are SGHRS and YFSETQ. Between the trimmed V and J ends, which lost 7 bases and 2 bases, there was a span of 6 bases. The DNA for the CDR3 is TGCGCCAGCCAGTTCAACACCGGGGAGCTGTTTTTT. Protein: CASQFNTGELFF.

This clonotype was counted a single time. The chain carries TRBV12-3 or TRBV12-4 and TRBJ2-3; either TRBD1 or TRBD2 may fit D (5 bases each). V was pared by 7 bases and J by 5 bases, with 13 bases between. The CDR3 covers 13 residues. The CDR3 region is CASTPGPRDTQYF. CDR3 bases: TGTGCCAGCACCCCGGGACCGCGAGATACGCAGTATTTT.

The DNA for the CDR3 is TGCAGCGGAATTTTGGCGACTAATGAAAAACTGTTTTTT. Protein: CSGILATNEKLFF. The chain combines TRBV29-1 with TRBJ1-4; D is ambiguous. The ends were cut back, 7 bases at V and 2 bases at J, with 11 bases in the middle. In germline, CDR1 is SQVTM, CDR2 ANQGSEA. The CDR3 spans 13 residues.

In the case of this clonotype: Sequence at one end of the junction differs from germline and may be a read error. This sequence joins TRBV6-1 and TRBJ1-2, with 8 nucleotides matching TRBD1. Germline V gives CDR1 MNHNS, CDR2 SASEGT. CDR3 length: 16 residues. The CDR3 loop reads CASSGRQGSFNYGYTF. DNA for the CDR3: TGTGCCAGCAGTGGGAGACAGGGGAGCTTTAACTATGGCTACACTTTC.

This sequence joins TRBV20-1 and TRBJ2-7, with 10 bases matching TRBD2. V was pared by 3 bases and J by 3 bases, with 5 bases of the junction left unmatched. This CDR3 has 14 amino acids. Per the germline V gene, CDR1 is DFQATT and CDR2 is SNEGSKA (reference sequence). CDR3 sequence reads: CSARGTSDFYEQYF. The CDR3 DNA follows: TGCAGTGCTAGGGGGACTAGCGACTTCTACGAGCAGTACTTC.

The chain recombines TRBV20-1 with TRBJ1-5, with a weak D call TRBD1 (6 bases). CDR1 is DFQATT, CDR2 SNEGSKA, per germline (reference sequence). The V gene lost 4 bases and the J gene lost 2 bases, with 12 bases spanning the gap. The CDR3 extends over 14 amino acids. CDR3 nucleotide sequence: TGCAGTGCTACCAGGACAGCGGGCAATCAGCCCCAGCATTTT. Encoded protein: CSATRTAGNQPQHF.

The chain combines TRBV12-3 or TRBV12-4 with TRBJ1-5; 7 positions agree with TRBD1. V trimming: 1 base; J trimming: 4 bases; junction bases outside the gene matches: 4. CDR3 length: 15 amino acids. Here the CDR3 DNA reads TGTGCCAGCAGTTTAGACAGGGGTGGGAATCAGCCCCAGCATTTT. Translation gives CASSLDRGGNQPQHF.

CDR3 residues: CASSGGQEKLFF. The CDR3 DNA follows: TGTGCCAGCAGCGGGGGTCAAGAAAAACTGTTTTTT. The chain has TRBV2 and TRBJ1-4; D is possibly TRBD1 (5 bases). Germline-derived CDR1 and CDR2 are SNHLY and FYNNEI. The ends were cut back, 6 bases at V and 8 bases at J, with 10 bases in the middle. The length of the CDR3 is 12 residues.

The chain employs TRBV3-1 and TRBJ2-3; D gene ambiguous. From germline, CDR1 is LGHDT and CDR2 YNNKEL (reference sequence). V was clipped by 1 base and J by 5 bases, with 7 bases between them. There are 13 residues in the CDR3. As DNA, the CDR3 is TGTGCCAGCAGCCAAGGTCATGAAGATACGCAGTATTTT. Translated, it gives CASSQGHEDTQYF.

The rearrangement links TRBV27 to TRBJ1-1; tentative D call: TRBD1 (5 bases). CDR3 length: 17 residues. The V end lost 5 bases, the J end lost 3 bases, and 22 bases lay between the germline ends. From germline, CDR1 is MNHEY and CDR2 SMNVEV (reference sequence). Here the CDR3 DNA reads TGTGCCAGCAGTACCTACCGATCCCTCCGAGGGGACACTGAAGCTTTCTTT. Protein product: CASSTYRSLRGDTEAFF.

This chain joins TRBV20-1 and TRBJ1-2; D is possibly TRBD1 (5 bases). Germline CDR1 DFQATT, CDR2 SNEGSKA (reference sequence). The V gene lost 7 bases and the J gene lost 1 base, with 10 bases spanning the gap. The CDR3 extends over 12 amino acids. DNA of the CDR3: TGCAGTGTTTCCAGGGATAACTATGGCTACACCTTC. Translation: CSVSRDNYGYTF.

This clonotype was observed a handful of times. The CDR3 DNA reads as TGTGCCAGCAGTTTTTCAGGGGCCAGAGAGACCCAGTACTTC. It translates to CASSFSGARETQYF. The chain couples TRBV12-3 or TRBV12-4 to TRBJ2-5; D possibly corresponds to TRBD1 (6 bases). The CDR3 has 14 residues. V lost 3 bases, J lost 4 bases, and 12 bases lay in between.

The genes are TRBV6-5 and TRBJ2-7; TRBD2 matches at 12 bases. CDR3 length: 14 amino acids. V lost 4 bases, J lost 3 bases, and 1 base stayed unmatched. Germline V gene data show CDR1 as MNHEY and CDR2 as SVGAGI. CDR3 nucleotides: TGTGCCAGCAGTTGGACTAGCGGGAACTACGAGCAGTACTTC. Protein product: CASSWTSGNYEQYF.

The count of this clonotype is one. The V call is TRBV11-1, the J call TRBJ2-4; 9 bases are a match to TRBD2. This CDR3 spans 19 amino acids. Germline V gene data show CDR1 as SGHAT and CDR2 as FQDESV (reference sequence). The V segment lost 5 bases and the J segment 1 base; nucleotides outside the gene matches: 15. The CDR3 reads CASSPSHVAGVEAKNIQYF. The CDR3 nucleotides read TGTGCCAGCAGCCCGTCTCACGTAGCGGGAGTAGAGGCCAAAAACATTCAGTACTTC.

V usage is TRBV12-3 or TRBV12-4 and J usage is TRBJ1-5; D is ambiguous. V gave up 1 base and J gave up 3 bases, with 4 bases separating them. The CDR3 loop spans 13 amino acids. CDR3 DNA sequence: TGTGCCAGCAGTTTAGGCAACAATCAGCCCCAGCATTTT. Encoded protein: CASSLGNNQPQHF.

This clonotype has a single count. This chain joins TRBV28 and TRBJ2-7; TRBD2 matches 12 bases. In germline, CDR1 is MDHEN, CDR2 SYDVKM. CDR3 size: 15 residues. V was pared by 6 bases and J by 2 bases, with 5 bases of the junction left unmatched. In nucleotides, the CDR3 is TGTGCCAGCAGGCCTACTAGCGGGGGGACCTACGAGCAGTACTTC. Its translation: CASRPTSGGTYEQYF. Together with reference TRBV28 and TRBJ2-7, the CDR3 gives the full variable domain: DVKVTQSSRYLVKRTGEKVFLECVQDMDHENMFWYRQDPGLGLRLIYFSYDVKMKEKGDIPEGYSVSREKKERFSLILESASTNQTSMYLCASRPTSGGTYEQYFGPGTRLTVT.

This chain connects TRBV30 to TRBJ2-3; a weak D match, TRBD2 (6 bases). Trimming pared 5 bases from V and 2 bases from J, leaving 11 bases between. Germline CDR1 reads GTSNPN; CDR2 reads SVGIG (reference sequence). This CDR3 comprises 13 residues. The CDR3 sequence is CAWGGDFTDTQYF. For the CDR3, the DNA is TGTGCCTGGGGAGGGGACTTCACAGATACGCAGTATTTT.